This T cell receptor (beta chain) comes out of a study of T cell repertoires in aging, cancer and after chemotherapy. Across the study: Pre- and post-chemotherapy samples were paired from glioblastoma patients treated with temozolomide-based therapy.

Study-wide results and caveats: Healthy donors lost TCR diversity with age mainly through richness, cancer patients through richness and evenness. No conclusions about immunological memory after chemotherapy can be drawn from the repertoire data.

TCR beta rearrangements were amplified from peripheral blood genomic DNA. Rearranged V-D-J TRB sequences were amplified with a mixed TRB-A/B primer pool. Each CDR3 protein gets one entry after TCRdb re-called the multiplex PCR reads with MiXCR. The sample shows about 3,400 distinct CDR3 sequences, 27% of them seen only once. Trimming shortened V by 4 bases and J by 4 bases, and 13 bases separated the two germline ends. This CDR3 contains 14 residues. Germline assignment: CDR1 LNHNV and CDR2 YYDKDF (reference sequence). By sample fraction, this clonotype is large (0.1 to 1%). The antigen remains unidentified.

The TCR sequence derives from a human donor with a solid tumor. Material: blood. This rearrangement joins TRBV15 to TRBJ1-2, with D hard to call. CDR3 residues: CATSTRTLSYGYTF. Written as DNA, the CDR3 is TGTGCCACCAGCACCAGGACTCTCTCCTATGGCTACACCTTC.